The clone carrying this TCR beta chain was seen repeatedly, ten times or more. The data were obtained in a study of early T cells in non-severe SARS-CoV-2 infection. Individual cDNA molecules each received unique molecular identifiers attached to them. Each CDR3 protein is one row after TCRdb ran MiXCR on the 5' RACE reads. The sample carries about 28,000 distinct CDR3 sequences, about 5.7% recorded once. Trimming pared 1 base from V and 1 base from J, leaving 11 bases between. The CDR3 totals 16 residues. CDR1 and CDR2 from the germline V gene are SEHNR and FQNEAQ (reference sequence). The J gene is TRBJ2-1, the V gene TRBV7-9; D perhaps matches TRBD2 (5 bases). What was sequenced was whole blood. This clonotype was obtained from an adult who was a healthcare worker with PCR-confirmed SARS-CoV-2 infection or an uninfected control (not recorded which). The CDR3 DNA is TGTGCCAGCAGCTTAGGTGTCGGCGGGTCCTACAATGAGCAGTTCTTC. It yields the protein CASSLGVGGSYNEQFF.